This entry features one T cell receptor beta chain sequence. What it binds is not known. No conserved phenylalanine or tryptophan ends this CDR3, so it is likely a read error. The DNA is omitted, as the CDR3 cannot be located on it reliably, and the CDR3 follows TCRdb's listing. The donors (healthy individuals) were bone marrow donors. The data were taken from a study of cytomegalovirus exposure and HLA in healthy donors. Whole-study findings and limits: The authors listed 150 to 200 TCR beta chains as cytomegalovirus-associated. A later analysis associated roughly 15,000 TCR beta sequences with HLA alleles at a 0.05 false discovery rate.

PCR employed 60 Vbeta and 13 Jbeta primers. Sequenced by immunoSEQ multiplex PCR; TCRdb stores in-frame clones only, minus some. This sample's clone table lists some 62,000 clones. A total of 12 residues make up the CDR3, ends included. Per germline, CDR1 MNHNS and CDR2 SASEGT. This chain connects TRBV6-1 to TRBJ1-2; TRBD1, the table's D call, was not compared with the DNA. This clonotype was sampled from a young man in good health and CMV-seropositive. Sequences were obtained from PBMCs. The CDR3 loop is CASSEIYRDNFV.